This T cell receptor beta chain came from a study of T cell changes during pregnancy in multiple sclerosis. The CDR3 is made up of 14 amino acids. With 1 base removed from V and 1 base from J, the gap between germline ends came to 9 bases. Per germline, CDR1 SGHRS and CDR2 YFSETQ. Profiling relied on immunoSEQ multiplex PCR, and the TCRdb table lists in-frame clones only, not all of them. The sample holds 52,000 or so clones; around nine tenths are singletons and the top ten take approximately 0.27%. The chain joins TRBV5-1 to TRBJ2-7; unclear D gene. The clonotype originates from a female donor with multiple sclerosis, enrolled in a pregnancy study. The input for sequencing was CD4+ T cells from peripheral blood mononuclear cells, taken in the second trimester of pregnancy. Here the CDR3 DNA reads TGCGCCAGCAGCTTGTCGAGCGATTCCTACGAGCAGTACTTC. Protein product: CASSLSSDSYEQYF.